This T cell receptor beta chain originates from a study of T cell repertoires in aging, cancer and after chemotherapy. Background on the study: Pre- and post-chemotherapy samples were paired from glioblastoma patients treated with temozolomide-based therapy.

Notes on the study in general: Age-matched healthy donors had significantly more diverse, less clonal blood TCR repertoires than untreated cancer patients. Loss of evenness, beyond lost richness, contributed to age-related TCR diversity decline in cancer patients.

Peripheral blood genomic DNA, not sorted cells or RNA, was the template. The CDR3 covers 14 residues. Unmatched junction bases numbered 1, after V lost 0 bases and J lost 2 bases. On this clonotype itself: Its specificity is not known.

TRB rearrangements spanning V, D and J were amplified using mixed TRB-A/B primers. TCRdb independently ran MiXCR on the multiplex PCR reads; one entry per CDR3 protein. The sample lists 15,000 to 20,000 distinct CDR3 sequences, roughly 37% seen once, with roughly a sixth in the top ten. Sequencing was carried out using blood. This chain uses TRBV12-3 or TRBV12-4 with TRBJ2-7; 7 positions agree with TRBD2. The receptor's source is a human donor with a solid tumor. The CDR3 region is CASSLASGPYEQYF. The CDR3 DNA is TGTGCCAGCAGTTTAGCTAGCGGGCCCTACGAGCAGTACTTC.